Sequencing of this T cell receptor (beta chain) was carried out in a study of CD8 T cells in ankylosing spondylitis. Study conclusions and caveats: Disease-linked clones were reportedly significantly enriched in matched ankylosing spondylitis synovial fluid.

TCRdb ran MiXCR on the 5' RACE reads and lists one entry per CDR3 protein. The sample carries 30,000 or so distinct CDR3 sequences, 4.5% to 5.5% recorded once. The CDR3 spans 16 residues. The ends lost 6 bases at V and 0 bases at J; junction bases unmatched: 5. CDR1 SGDLS and CDR2 YYNGEE come from the germline V gene. Comments on this clonotype: Antigen: not known.

V and J are TRBV9 and TRBJ2-1, with 11 bases lining up with TRBD2. Specimen: blood, either unsorted or a sorted T cell fraction (not recorded which). This clonotype originated in a female donor with ankylosing spondylitis or in good health (not recorded which). The CDR3 sequence: CASNVAGGSSYNEQFF. The DNA for the CDR3 is TGTGCCAGCAATGTAGCGGGAGGGAGCTCCTACAATGAGCAGTTCTTC.